This T cell receptor beta chain was recorded in a study of cytomegalovirus exposure and HLA in healthy donors. With 60 Vbeta and 13 Jbeta primers, the PCR was carried out. The protocol was immunoSEQ multiplex PCR, while the TCRdb copy is restricted to in-frame clones and leaves out a portion. The repertoire holds 80,000 to 100,000 clones, roughly 80% seen once, with 10% in the top ten. Germline V gives CDR1 SEHNR, CDR2 FQNEAQ (reference sequence). CDR3 length equals 16 residues. Trimming cost V 4 bases and J 6 bases; bases outside gene matches: 13. Sequencing was done on a sample of PBMCs. The chain combines TRBV7-9 with TRBJ1-2; 8 bases agree with TRBD1. This sequence was found in a human donor in good health. The CDR3 nucleotides are TGTGCCAGCAGCTCAACGGACAGGGTCCGGCTTCATGGCTACACCTTC. Its translation: CASSSTDRVRLHGYTF.